The source of this TCR beta chain is a study of cytomegalovirus exposure and HLA in healthy donors. Overall study findings and caveats: Immune exposure information comprised only CMV serostatus. Further analysis was carried out later, and it showed several of the most significant clusters appearing linked to common viral pathogens. Per a prior analysis, the majority of TCR beta V segments were productive roughly 87% or roughly 30% of the time.

Note on this clone: Antigen specificity is unknown.

The CDR3 has 14 amino acids. CDR1 is MNHEY and CDR2 is SMNVEV in the germline V gene (reference sequence). J was trimmed by 7 bases and V by 8 bases; bases with no gene match: 6. Primers for the PCR totalled 60 Vbeta and 13 Jbeta. The data were produced by immunoSEQ multiplex PCR, yet TCRdb's version contains in-frame clones alone and is incomplete. Here the sample table reports about 200,000 clones. This receptor was obtained from a girl under 10 years old in good health and CMV-seropositive. This chain joins TRBV27 and TRBJ2-1; the match to TRBD2 covers 12 bases. What was sequenced was PBMCs. The CDR3 region is CASSSGRAINEQFF. The CDR3 DNA follows: TGTGCCAGCTCTAGCGGGAGGGCCATTAATGAGCAGTTCTTC.